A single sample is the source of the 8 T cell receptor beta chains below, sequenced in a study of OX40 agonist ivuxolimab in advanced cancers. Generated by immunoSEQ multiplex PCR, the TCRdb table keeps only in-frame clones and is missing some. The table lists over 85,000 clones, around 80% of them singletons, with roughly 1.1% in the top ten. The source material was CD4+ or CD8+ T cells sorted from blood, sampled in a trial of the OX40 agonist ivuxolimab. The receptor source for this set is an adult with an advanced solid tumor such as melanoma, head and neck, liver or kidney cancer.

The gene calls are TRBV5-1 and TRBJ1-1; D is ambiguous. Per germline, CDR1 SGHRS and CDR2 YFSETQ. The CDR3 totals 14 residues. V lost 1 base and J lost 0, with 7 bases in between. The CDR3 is CASSLTGMNTEAFF. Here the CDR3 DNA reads TGCGCCAGCAGCTTGACGGGGATGAACACTGAAGCTTTCTTT.

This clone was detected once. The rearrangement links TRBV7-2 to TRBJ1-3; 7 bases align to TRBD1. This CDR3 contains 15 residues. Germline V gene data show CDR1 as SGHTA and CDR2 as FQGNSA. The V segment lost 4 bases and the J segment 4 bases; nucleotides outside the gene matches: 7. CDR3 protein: CASSSTGDGGNTIYF. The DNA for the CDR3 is TGTGCCAGCAGCTCTACAGGGGATGGCGGAAACACCATATATTTT.

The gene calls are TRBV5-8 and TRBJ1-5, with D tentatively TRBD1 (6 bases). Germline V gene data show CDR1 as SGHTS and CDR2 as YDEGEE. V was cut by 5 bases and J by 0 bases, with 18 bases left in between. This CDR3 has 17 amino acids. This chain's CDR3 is CASRHGQNPYSNQPQHF. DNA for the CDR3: TGTGCCAGCAGACACGGACAGAACCCTTATAGCAATCAGCCCCAGCATTTT.

This CDR3 reads CASSSDSLPRGTEAFF. CDR3 nucleotide sequence: TGCGCCAGCAGCTCCGACAGCCTCCCCAGGGGGACTGAAGCTTTCTTT. V is TRBV5-1 and J is TRBJ1-1, with TRBD1 matching over 7 bases. The CDR3 contains 16 residues. The V gene end was trimmed by 3 bases and the J gene end by 5 bases; junction bases not matched to a gene: 13. CDR1 SGHRS and CDR2 YFSETQ come from the germline V gene.

CDR3 nucleotides: TGTGCCAGTAGACCCGGGGACAGGGGTGCCGAGACCCAGTACTTC. Its translation is CASRPGDRGAETQYF. The rearrangement joins TRBV19 to TRBJ2-5; 10 nucleotides line up with TRBD1. The ends lost 6 bases at V and 5 bases at J; junction bases unmatched: 9. CDR1 is LNHDA, CDR2 SQIVND, per germline (reference sequence). This CDR3 has 15 residues.

DNA of the CDR3: TGTGCCAGCTCACCCCAGAATTACAATGAGCAGTTCTTC. Protein sequence: CASSPQNYNEQFF. V usage is TRBV18 and J usage is TRBJ2-1, with unresolved D. There are 13 residues in the CDR3. Germline V lookup: CDR1 KGHSH, CDR2 LQKENI. Deletions cut 3 bases from V and 4 bases from J, with 7 bases between.

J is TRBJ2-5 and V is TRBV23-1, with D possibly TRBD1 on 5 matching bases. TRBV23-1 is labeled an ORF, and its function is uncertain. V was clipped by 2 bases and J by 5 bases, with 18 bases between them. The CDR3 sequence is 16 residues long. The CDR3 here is CASSQASRVVSETQYF. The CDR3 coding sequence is TGCGCCAGCAGTCAAGCAAGCAGGGTTGTTTCGGAGACCCAGTACTTC.

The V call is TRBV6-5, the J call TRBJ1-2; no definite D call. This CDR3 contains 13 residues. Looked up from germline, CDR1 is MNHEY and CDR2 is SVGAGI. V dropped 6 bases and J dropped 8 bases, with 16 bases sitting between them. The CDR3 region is CASSPLGRYGYTF. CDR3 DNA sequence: TGTGCCAGCAGCCCTTTAGGACGGTACGGCTACACCTTC.